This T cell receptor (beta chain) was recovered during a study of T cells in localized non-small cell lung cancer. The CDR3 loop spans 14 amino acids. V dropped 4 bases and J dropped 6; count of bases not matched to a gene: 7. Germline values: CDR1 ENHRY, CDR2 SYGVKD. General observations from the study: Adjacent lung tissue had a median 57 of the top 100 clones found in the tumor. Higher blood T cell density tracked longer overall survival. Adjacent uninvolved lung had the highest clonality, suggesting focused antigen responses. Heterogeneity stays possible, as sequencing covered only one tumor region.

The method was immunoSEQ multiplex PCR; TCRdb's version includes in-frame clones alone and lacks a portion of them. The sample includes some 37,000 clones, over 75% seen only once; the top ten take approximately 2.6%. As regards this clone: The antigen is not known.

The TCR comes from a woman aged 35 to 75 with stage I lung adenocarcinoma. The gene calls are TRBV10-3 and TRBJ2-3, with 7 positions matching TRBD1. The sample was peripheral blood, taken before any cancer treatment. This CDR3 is CAISADRELDTQYF. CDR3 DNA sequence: TGTGCCATCAGTGCCGACAGGGAATTGGATACGCAGTATTTT.